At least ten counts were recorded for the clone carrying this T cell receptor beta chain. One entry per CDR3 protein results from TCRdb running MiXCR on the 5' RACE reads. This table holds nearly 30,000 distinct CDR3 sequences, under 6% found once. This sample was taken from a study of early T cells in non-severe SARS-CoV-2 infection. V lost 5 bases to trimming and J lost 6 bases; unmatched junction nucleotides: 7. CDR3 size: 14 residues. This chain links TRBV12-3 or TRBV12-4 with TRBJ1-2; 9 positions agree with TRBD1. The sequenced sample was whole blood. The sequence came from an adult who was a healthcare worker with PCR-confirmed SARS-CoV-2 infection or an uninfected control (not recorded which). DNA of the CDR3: TGTGCCAGCAGTGCACAGGGGGCGTGGGATGGCTACACCTTC. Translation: CASSAQGAWDGYTF.